Included here is one T cell receptor beta chain sequence, with context. This receptor's antigen is unknown. No quality values exist for individual bases; no much larger clone is one base distant. This sample was taken from a study of STAT5B mutations in CD4+ large granular lymphocyte leukemia (dated by TCRdb to the early 2020s). Turning to the overall study: Among the healthy controls, the CDR3 'QG' motif was associated with a particular HLA allele. The TCRbeta repertoires of CD4+ T-cell large granular lymphocyte leukemia patients were compared with the TCRbeta repertoires of healthy blood donors. Flow cytometry performed on FACSCanto II or FACSVerse showed that the purified fractions had more than 95% purity among lymphocytes.

TCRbeta rearrangements were sequenced from genomic DNA using the immunoSEQ assay at survey resolution. In the authors' own workflow: In the TCR sequencing data, the lowest productive clonotype frequency that could be detected was 2.59 x 10-5. Only productive TCRbeta rearrangements, meaning sequences that were complete and in-frame, were kept for the analyses. Simpson clonality, calculated in the immunoSEQ Analyzer version 3.0, was used as the measure of sample clonality. Clones were grouped by frequency into very rare, small, medium, large (1-20%) or hyperexpanded (>20%) categories. OLGA 1.2.3 estimated generation probabilities, VDJtools produced V-gene circos plots, VDJdb was queried for specificities, and GLIPH identified CDR3 motifs. TCRdb provides this immuneACCESS table in a form limited to in-frame rearrangements. Some clones are lacking; in checked studies, under half of them reflect an unresolved V gene, and why the rest are absent is not known. V and J calls and clone size follow that table, whereas D and trimming were derived from the DNA. Within this sample are around 33,000 clones, with approximately 79% of them counted one time only. The top ten hold around 2.3% of the sample.

CDR1 SGHRS and CDR2 YFSETQ were looked up in the germline V gene. Measured from the cysteine to the phenylalanine, the CDR3 is 12 residues long. The retained sequence is limited to the CDR3, 36 bases, with the frame set at the first base. V gives up 0 bases and J gives up 5 bases, and the segment between their germline ends measures 5 bases. The healthy control group was made up of some 38 blood donors, and the Finnish Red Cross blood service supplied their buffy coats. All TCR-sequenced material derived from peripheral blood: patient blood samples and healthy donor buffy coats. Ficoll-Hypaque gradient centrifugation was used to isolate peripheral blood mononuclear cells. For the healthy controls, CD4+ cells were obtained from buffy coats by magnetic purification. Genomic DNA was extracted with the Gentra Puregene Cell and Tissue kit and quantified on a Qubit 2.0 fluorometer. General findings and caveats noted by the study authors: The data were not HLA-matched, and the relatively small sample size could explain the higher clonality seen in CD4+ compared with CD8+ T-LGLL. TRBV06-family usage was enriched among the top patient clones (8/27) compared with healthy controls (2/35). CD4-sorted patient repertoires appeared more clonal than healthy CD4+ repertoires, and this difference persisted after removing the putative leukemic clones. The main leukemic clonotypes were found to be private to each patient, although about 25% of the main leukemic clonotypes were detected at low frequency in the non-leukemic repertoires of other patients.

The rearranged chain carries TRBV5-1 and TRBJ2-5, with no reliable assignment of the D segment. Material: CD4+ T cells from blood buffy coats. This sequence was found in a human donor in good health. The CDR3 region has the sequence CASSLGMETQYF. The sequence in DNA is TGCGCCAGCAGCTTGGGAATGGAGACCCAGTACTTC.